One and the same sample provided the 27 T cell receptor beta chains below, sequenced in a study of blood T cell repertoires in COVID-19 (dated by TCRdb to 2019 to 2021). The library came from the immunoSEQ multiplex PCR assay. TCRdb re-hosts the immuneACCESS table, in-frame sequences only. Its copies lack some clones; in the studies checked, an unresolved V gene accounts for under half of them, and the cause for the rest is not known. In this sample the table shows some 420,000 clones, around 91% of which occur a single time. The ten largest make up roughly 1.1% of the sample. The source material was PBMCs or T cells enriched from blood (not recorded which). These receptors all stem from a man aged 25-45 years who had recovered from COVID-19.

This chain connects TRBV3-1 (or the pseudogene TRBV3-2) to TRBJ1-2; 9 bases fit TRBD1. Germline V gives CDR1 LGHDT, CDR2 YNNKEL (reference sequence). J gave up 8 bases and V 3 bases, and 10 bases lay outside the gene matches. CDR3 length equals 15 residues. DNA for the CDR3: TGTGCCAGCAGCCAGGAGACAGGGGGTTCCGGGGGCTACACCTTC. This encodes CASSQETGGSGGYTF.

As to this clone: Different DNA sequences within this sample yield the same CDR3. V is TRBV5-1 and J is TRBJ2-7; the match to TRBD2 covers 9 bases. The length of the CDR3 is 14 residues. CDR1 and CDR2 from the germline V gene are SGHRS and YFSETQ. The ends lost 0 bases at V and 4 bases at J; junction bases unmatched: 2. CDR3 coding DNA: TGCGCCAGCAGCTTGGGTAGCGGGAGTTACGAGCAGTACTTC. Translation: CASSLGSGSYEQYF.

This chain links TRBV5-1 with TRBJ2-1, with 7 bases fitting TRBD2. The CDR3 sequence is 12 residues long. V shed 5 bases and J 6 bases; nucleotides not matched to a gene: 2. Germline CDR1 and CDR2: SGHRS and YFSETQ. The CDR3 spells CASSWGGNEQFF. CDR3 bases: TGCGCCAGCAGTTGGGGGGGCAATGAGCAGTTCTTC. Full variable domain (rest looked up from reference TRBV5-1 and TRBJ2-1): KAGVTQTPRYLIKTRGQQVTLSCSPISGHRSVSWYQQTPGQGLQFLFEYFSETQRNKGNFPGRFSGRQFSNSRSEMNVSTLELGDSALYLCASSWGGNEQFFGPGTRLTVL.

The rearrangement uses TRBV10-2 and TRBJ2-1, with no clear D. Germline V gives CDR1 WSHSY, CDR2 SAAADI. The CDR3 length is 11 residues. The V end lost 3 bases, the J end lost 8 bases, and 5 bases lay between the germline ends. In nucleotides, the CDR3 is TGCGCCAGCAGTGATATAGATGAGCAGTTCTTC. Protein: CASSDIDEQFF.

The chain has TRBV19 and TRBJ2-2; a possible D gene is TRBD1 (6 bases). Trimming left V 10 bases short and J 1 base short, with 16 bases between. The V gene's germline CDR1 is LNHDA and CDR2 SQIVND (reference sequence). The CDR3 contains 15 residues. In nucleotides, the CDR3 is TGTGCCACCCGACAGGACGCCCTGAACACCGGGGAGCTGTTTTTT. Protein sequence: CATRQDALNTGELFF. Based on the CDR3 plus reference TRBV19 and TRBJ2-2, the full variable domain is DGGITQSPKYLFRKEGQNVTLSCEQNLNHDAMYWYRQDPGQGLRLIYYSQIVNDFQKGDIAEGYSVSREKKESFPLTVTSAQKNPTAFYLCATRQDALNTGELFFGEGSRLTVL.

V is TRBV15 and J is TRBJ2-2; D uncertain. CDR1 is LNHNV, CDR2 YYDKDF, per germline (reference sequence). Trimming pared 0 bases from V and 0 bases from J, leaving 8 bases between. CDR3 length: 16 amino acids. CDR3 sequence: CATSREARSNTGELFF. The CDR3 DNA is TGTGCCACCAGCAGAGAGGCCAGGTCGAACACCGGGGAGCTGTTTTTT. Combining the CDR3 with reference TRBV15 and TRBJ2-2 gives the whole variable domain DAMVIQNPRYQVTQFGKPVTLSCSQTLNHNVMYWYQQKSSQAPKLLFHYYDKDFNNEADTPDNFQSRRPNTSFCFLDIRSPGLGDTAMYLCATSREARSNTGELFFGEGSRLTVL.

This chain connects TRBV28 to TRBJ1-5, with TRBD1 matching over 8 bases. The germline gives CDR1 MDHEN, CDR2 SYDVKM. The CDR3 has 18 residues. The J segment lost 4 bases and the V segment lost 3 bases, leaving 14 bases of the junction unmatched. This chain's CDR3 is CASSFFRTGPGHNQPQHF. CDR3 DNA: TGTGCCAGCAGTTTCTTTCGGACAGGGCCGGGGCATAATCAGCCCCAGCATTTT.

The rearrangement links TRBV5-5 to TRBJ1-2; a possible D gene is TRBD1 (5 bases). The V end was cut by 4 bases, the J end by 2 bases, with 18 bases between. Germline V gene sequence: CDR1 SGHKS, CDR2 YYEKEE (reference sequence). The CDR3 runs 16 residues. The CDR3 region is CASSASVDSWNYGYTF. Written as DNA, the CDR3 is TGTGCCAGCAGCGCCTCCGTCGACAGTTGGAACTATGGCTACACCTTC.

The rearrangement uses TRBV2 and TRBJ2-3, with 9 bases fitting TRBD1. Germline-derived CDR1 and CDR2 are SNHLY and FYNNEI. Trimming removed 8 bases from V and 2 bases from J; junction bases left unmatched: 5. The CDR3 length is 14 residues. CDR3 nucleotide sequence: TGTGCCAGCGGACAGGGGAAATACACAGATACGCAGTATTTT. This translates into CASGQGKYTDTQYF.

This clone appeared once. J is TRBJ2-1 and V is TRBV19; 11 nucleotides align to TRBD2. CDR1 is LNHDA, CDR2 SQIVND, per germline (reference sequence). This CDR3 spans 16 amino acids. The V and J ends lost 3 bases and 2 bases, in that order; junction bases with no gene match: 3. CDR3 loop: CASSINSGRAYNEQFF. CDR3 nucleotides: TGTGCCAGTAGTATTAATAGCGGGAGGGCCTACAATGAGCAGTTCTTC.

This clone was observed once. The rearrangement uses TRBV5-1 and TRBJ2-7; D ambiguous. Trimming shortened V by 0 bases and J by 1 base, and 5 bases separated the two germline ends. In germline, CDR1 is SGHRS, CDR2 YFSETQ. This CDR3 contains 13 residues. CDR3 in DNA: TGCGCCAGCAGCTTGGAGCTATCCTACGAGCAGTACTTC. Amino acids: CASSLELSYEQYF.

This chain connects TRBV7-8 to TRBJ2-1; perhaps TRBD1 as D (6 bases). V was clipped by 5 bases and J by 6 bases, with 17 bases between them. The CDR3 is 15 residues long. Germline CDR1 reads SGHVS; CDR2 reads FQNEAQ. The CDR3: CASSRNPPGANEQFF. CDR3 DNA: TGTGCCAGCAGCCGGAACCCCCCAGGGGCCAATGAGCAGTTCTTC. Full variable domain (remainder filled in from reference TRBV7-8 and TRBJ2-1): GAGVSQSPRYKVAKRGQDVALRCDPISGHVSLFWYQQALGQGPEFLTYFQNEAQLDKSGLPSDRFFAERPEGSVSTLKIQRTQQEDSAVYLCASSRNPPGANEQFFGPGTRLTVL.

The chain joins TRBV29-1 to TRBJ1-1; 9 bases map to TRBD1. Germline loops: CDR1 SQVTM, CDR2 ANQGSEA. This CDR3 is 12 amino acids long. V lost 6 bases to trimming and J lost 5 bases; unmatched junction nucleotides: 4. CDR3 nucleotides: TGCAGCGTCGACAGGGGGGCGACTGAAGCTTTCTTT. The encoded protein is CSVDRGATEAFF.

This clone has just one count. This sequence joins TRBV5-6 and TRBJ2-5; 11 positions match TRBD2. V shed 4 bases and J 4 bases; nucleotides not matched to a gene: 3. The germline V gene has CDR1 SGHDT and CDR2 YYEEEE. This CDR3 comprises 14 residues. This CDR3 reads CASSPGTSGETQYF. CDR3 nucleotides: TGTGCCAGCAGCCCGGGGACTAGCGGAGAGACCCAGTACTTC.

The chain uses TRBV18 and TRBJ2-1; 8 positions agree with TRBD2. V lost 0 bases to trimming and J lost 2 bases; unmatched junction nucleotides: 6. Germline V gives CDR1 KGHSH, CDR2 LQKENI. The CDR3 runs to 17 residues. CDR3 in DNA: TGTGCCAGCTCACCACCAGGGGCGGGAGGCACCTACAATGAGCAGTTCTTC. Its translation: CASSPPGAGGTYNEQFF. Full variable domain (remainder filled in from reference TRBV18 and TRBJ2-1): NAGVMQNPRHLVRRRGQEARLRCSPMKGHSHVYWYRQLPEEGLKFMVYLQKENIIDESGMPKERFSAEFPKEGPSILRIQQVVRGDSAAYFCASSPPGAGGTYNEQFFGPGTRLTVL.

This clone was observed once. The chain combines TRBV6-5 with TRBJ1-4, with D possibly matching TRBD1 (6 bases). V lost 2 bases, J lost 6 bases, and 10 bases lay in between. This CDR3 is built from 14 residues. Looked up from germline, CDR1 is MNHEY and CDR2 is SVGAGI. The CDR3 reads CASSYRGTHEKLFF. The CDR3 region has the DNA TGTGCCAGCAGTTACAGGGGGACACATGAAAAACTGTTTTTT.

The gene calls are TRBV28 and TRBJ1-1; D call uncertain. CDR3 size: 14 residues. Germline CDR1 and CDR2: MDHEN and SYDVKM. V lost 7 bases, J lost 5 bases, and 17 bases lay in between. CDR3: CASTKPGRTTEAFF. DNA for the CDR3: TGTGCCAGCACTAAACCAGGCCGTACGACTGAAGCTTTCTTT.

CDR3 DNA sequence: TGTGCCAGCAGCTCGACAGGGGATGGCTACACCTTC. Amino acids: CASSSTGDGYTF. The rearrangement links TRBV7-2 to TRBJ1-2, with TRBD1 matching 8 bases. Looked up from germline, CDR1 is SGHTA and CDR2 is FQGNSA. The CDR3 is made up of 12 amino acids. The ends lost 4 bases at V and 6 bases at J; junction bases unmatched: 1. Filled out from reference TRBV7-2 and TRBJ1-2, the complete variable domain reads GAGVSQSPSNKVTEKGKDVELRCDPISGHTALYWYRQSLGQGLEFLIYFQGNSAPDKSGLPSDRFSAERTGGSVSTLTIQRTQQEDSAVYLCASSSTGDGYTFGSGTRLTVV.

V and J are TRBV28 and TRBJ1-4, with D perhaps TRBD1 (5 bases). Germline lookup yields CDR1 MDHEN and CDR2 SYDVKM. The CDR3 sequence is 15 residues long. Trimming removed 3 bases at V and 13 bases at J, with 21 bases between. The CDR3 loop reads CASSFFGLGVSGLFF. The CDR3 DNA sequence: TGTGCCAGCAGTTTTTTTGGCCTAGGGGTATCAGGACTGTTTTTT.

This sequence joins TRBV7-2 and TRBJ2-1; 9 bases are shared with TRBD2. This CDR3 contains 15 residues. The germline V gene encodes CDR1 SGHTA and CDR2 FQGNSA. V gave up 6 bases and J gave up 3 bases; unmatched junction bases: 6. CDR3 sequence: CASRRAGGFYNEQFF. The DNA of the CDR3 is TGTGCCAGCAGAAGAGCGGGAGGATTCTACAATGAGCAGTTCTTC.

This clone has more than one count but fewer than ten. The V call is TRBV12-3 or TRBV12-4, the J call TRBJ2-1, with D possibly matching TRBD1 (6 bases). This CDR3 contains 12 residues. Trimming stripped 6 bases from V and 4 bases from J, with 7 bases between. DNA of the CDR3: TGTGCCAGCAGACAGGGTTACAATGAGCAGTTCTTC. It translates to CASRQGYNEQFF.

The chain recombines TRBV7-9 with TRBJ2-3; 8 nucleotides align to TRBD1. The CDR3 is made up of 14 amino acids. CDR1 and CDR2 (germline): SEHNR, FQNEAQ (reference sequence). Trimming at V came to 2 bases and at J to 4 bases, leaving 2 bases not matched to a gene. The DNA of the CDR3 is TGTGCCAGCAGCTTACAGGGGGCGGCAGATACGCAGTATTTT. Protein sequence: CASSLQGAADTQYF.

V gene TRBV7-9 combines with J gene TRBJ2-7; a weak D match, TRBD1 (6 bases). The CDR3 spans 12 residues. Between the trimmed V and J ends, which lost 8 bases and 6 bases, there was a span of 14 bases. Germline CDR1 and CDR2: SEHNR and FQNEAQ (reference sequence). In DNA form, the CDR3 reads TGTGCCAGCGGACAGACGGGGTTCGAGCAGTACTTC. Translation gives CASGQTGFEQYF.

V and J are TRBV4-1 and TRBJ1-2; 11 bases are shared with TRBD1. Germline CDR1 and CDR2: MGHRA and YSYEKL. Trimming at V came to 6 bases and at J to 3 bases, leaving 9 bases not matched to a gene. The CDR3 sequence is 16 residues long. CDR3 DNA: TGCGCCAGCAGGGAAAGGACAGGGGGCGACTACTATGGCTACACCTTC. Protein sequence: CASRERTGGDYYGYTF.

There are a few counts of this clone. The chain joins TRBV7-8 to TRBJ1-6; D uncertain. CDR3 length equals 14 residues. V lost 3 bases, J lost 9 bases, and 12 bases lay in between. The germline V gene has CDR1 SGHVS and CDR2 FQNEAQ. CDR3 coding DNA: TGTGCCAGCAGCTTTATCTGGCCGGGTTCACCCCTCCACTTT. Translating it yields CASSFIWPGSPLHF.

The rearrangement links TRBV19 to TRBJ2-1, with 12 nucleotides matching TRBD2. Trimming at V came to 5 bases and at J to 8 bases, leaving 10 bases not matched to a gene. Germline V gene sequence: CDR1 LNHDA, CDR2 SQIVND (reference sequence). CDR3 length equals 16 residues. CDR3 residues: CASSPSSGRAVDEQFF. The CDR3 nucleotides read TGTGCCAGTAGTCCCTCTAGCGGGAGGGCAGTGGATGAGCAGTTCTTC.

V usage is TRBV7-2 and J usage is TRBJ2-2; D gene ambiguous. Per the germline V gene, CDR1 is SGHTA and CDR2 is FQGNSA. The CDR3 length is 13 residues. Between the trimmed V and J ends, which lost 5 bases and 4 bases, there was a span of 8 bases. CDR3: CASSIYLTGELFF. DNA of the CDR3: TGTGCCAGCAGCATCTACCTCACCGGGGAGCTGTTTTTT.